One and the same sample provided the 13 T cell receptor beta chains below, sequenced in a study of beta chain features in type 1 diabetes. The antigens for these receptors are not known. The study reverse transcribed the entire isolated RNA, so it sequenced expressed TCRB transcripts. Assay: immunoSEQ multiplex PCR; the TCRdb copy retains only in-frame clones and omits some. The sample consists of about 160,000 clones, about 10% of them appearing once. Points from the study as a whole: People with Type 1 diabetes carried modestly yet significantly shorter TCRB CDR3s in all four CD4+ subsets.

Sequencing used central memory CD4+ T cells from blood. The source of these receptors is a woman aged 25-40 years with type 1 diabetes.

Only a few counts were recorded for this clone. V gene TRBV18 combines with J gene TRBJ2-3; 9 bases agree with TRBD2. The CDR3 extends over 16 amino acids. V lost 0 bases, J lost 3 bases, and 4 bases stayed unmatched. CDR1 is KGHSH and CDR2 is LQKENI in the germline V gene. CDR3 in DNA: TGTGCCAGCTCACCACCGACTAGCGGTCGAACAGATACGCAGTATTTT. Its translation is CASSPPTSGRTDTQYF.

As concerns this clone: The sample contains more than one DNA sequence encoding this CDR3. The chain uses TRBV5-1 and TRBJ2-1, with 7 bases aligning to TRBD2. Germline lookup yields CDR1 SGHRS and CDR2 YFSETQ. CDR3 length: 14 amino acids. The J segment lost 6 bases and the V segment lost 0 bases, leaving 3 bases of the junction unmatched. CDR3 protein: CASSLGLAANEQFF. The CDR3 DNA is TGCGCCAGCAGCTTGGGGCTAGCGGCCAATGAGCAGTTCTTC.

Comments on this clone: The same CDR3 can be traced to other DNA sequences in this sample. V and J are TRBV30 and TRBJ1-1, with TRBD1 identical over 8 bases. Germline V gene data show CDR1 as GTSNPN and CDR2 as SVGIG (reference sequence). The CDR3 has 12 amino acids. The junction had 3 bases not matched to a gene; V was cut back by 4 bases and J by 5 bases. For the CDR3, the DNA is TGTGCCTGGAACAGGGGGGGGACTGAAGCTTTCTTT. This translates into CAWNRGGTEAFF.

V is TRBV5-6 and J is TRBJ2-7, with 9 bases that match TRBD2. CDR3 length: 18 residues. The germline CDR1 and CDR2 sequences are SGHDT and YYEEEE. V dropped 5 bases and J dropped 4; count of bases not matched to a gene: 19. CDR3 protein: CASSSTRTSARVKYEQYF. The CDR3 nucleotides read TGTGCCAGCAGTTCGACAAGGACTAGCGCCCGAGTTAAATACGAGCAGTACTTC.

This clone was recorded a few times. The V call is TRBV6-6, the J call TRBJ1-2; 7 bases map to TRBD1. Germline V lookup: CDR1 MNHNY, CDR2 SVGAGI (reference sequence). The CDR3 totals 13 residues. The V and J ends lost 5 bases and 8 bases, in that order; junction bases with no gene match: 8. Written as DNA, the CDR3 is TGTGCCAGCAGTCGAGAGACAGGGTCGGGCTACACCTTC. This gives the protein CASSRETGSGYTF.

The chain carries TRBV7-9 and TRBJ2-2, with D perhaps matching TRBD2 (5 bases). The CDR3 runs 17 residues. Trimming shortened V by 5 bases and J by 4 bases, and 20 bases separated the two germline ends. Germline lookup yields CDR1 SEHNR and CDR2 FQNEAQ (reference sequence). CDR3 sequence: CASSPPRSSAFTGELFF. The CDR3 bases are TGTGCCAGCAGCCCCCCGCGGAGTAGCGCATTCACCGGGGAGCTGTTTTTT.

The gene calls are TRBV28 and TRBJ1-5; 8 positions match TRBD1. Germline values: CDR1 MDHEN, CDR2 SYDVKM. The CDR3 is 15 residues long. V lost 6 bases and J lost 2; bases outside the gene matches: 6. In DNA form, the CDR3 reads TGTGCCAGCAGCGTACAGGGGGGAGGCAATCAGCCCCAGCATTTT. This gives the protein CASSVQGGGNQPQHF.

In this sample, this clone turned up a few times. The chain employs TRBV11-2 and TRBJ2-1, with 8 bases that match TRBD2. V shed 6 bases and J 3 bases; nucleotides not matched to a gene: 7. The CDR3 has 15 residues. The germline V gene has CDR1 SGHAT and CDR2 FQNNGV. The CDR3 sequence: CASSFTSGNYNEQFF. Here the CDR3 DNA reads TGTGCCAGCAGTTTCACTAGCGGTAACTACAATGAGCAGTTCTTC.

This chain uses TRBV18 with TRBJ1-5; D is ambiguous. Germline V lookup: CDR1 KGHSH, CDR2 LQKENI. CDR3 size: 14 residues. V was pared by 4 bases and J by 9 bases, with 16 bases between. The CDR3 protein is CASSLTPRESPQHF. DNA of the CDR3: TGTGCCAGCTCACTCACCCCGCGGGAGTCGCCCCAGCATTTT.

In this sample, this clone turned up a few times. The genes are TRBV7-9 and TRBJ1-2, with 9 positions matching TRBD1. Germline V CDR1 and CDR2: SEHNR, FQNEAQ (reference sequence). CDR3 length equals 16 residues. The V and J ends lost 0 bases and 6 bases, in that order; junction bases with no gene match: 8. In DNA form, the CDR3 reads TGTGCCAGCAGCTTAGCCGGTGGGACAGGGAGCCATGGCTACACCTTC. Its protein product is CASSLAGGTGSHGYTF.

The sample holds a few counts of this clone. This rearrangement joins TRBV5-1 to TRBJ2-3; D not certain. The CDR3 extends over 15 amino acids. CDR1 and CDR2 (germline): SGHRS, YFSETQ. Trimming cost V 1 base and J 0 bases, with 9 bases left between them. The CDR3 DNA is TGCGCCAGCAGCTTGAAACAGCCCAGCACAGATACGCAGTATTTT. Its translation: CASSLKQPSTDTQYF.

This clone has more than one count but fewer than ten. The rearrangement joins TRBV9 to TRBJ2-2, with TRBD1 matching over 8 bases. Germline trimming cut 3 bases from V and 2 bases from J; bases unmatched to any gene: 6. The V gene's germline CDR1 is SGDLS and CDR2 YYNGEE. This CDR3 has 16 amino acids. CDR3 DNA: TGTGCCAGCAGCGGGGCCGGGACAGGTAACACCGGGGAGCTGTTTTTT. Its protein product is CASSGAGTGNTGELFF.

The table lists this clone with a few counts. The chain couples TRBV4-2 to TRBJ2-3; 8 positions agree with TRBD2. CDR1 and CDR2 from the germline V gene are LGHNA and YNFKEQ. The CDR3 is 16 amino acids. V lost 0 bases, J lost 1 base, and 3 bases stayed unmatched. CDR3 coding DNA: TGTGCCAGCAGCCAAGATAGCGGGACCCGCACAGATACGCAGTATTTT. This encodes CASSQDSGTRTDTQYF.